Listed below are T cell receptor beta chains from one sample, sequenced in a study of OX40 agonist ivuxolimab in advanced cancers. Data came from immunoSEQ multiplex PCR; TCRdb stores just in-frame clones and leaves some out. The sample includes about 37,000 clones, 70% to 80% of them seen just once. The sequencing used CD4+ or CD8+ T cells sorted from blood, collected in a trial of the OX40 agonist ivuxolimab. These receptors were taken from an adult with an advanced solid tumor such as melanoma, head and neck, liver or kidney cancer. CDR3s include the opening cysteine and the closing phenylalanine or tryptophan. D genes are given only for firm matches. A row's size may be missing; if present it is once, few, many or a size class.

CASSLLAYEQYF | TGTGCCAGCAGCTTGTTGGCCTACGAGCAGTACTTC | - | - | TRBJ2-7 | TRBV5-8
CATAHGDMNTEAFF | TGTGCCACCGCGCATGGGGACATGAACACTGAAGCTTTCTTT | - | - | TRBJ1-1 | TRBV19
CASSIVNSGTASYEQYF | TGTGCCAGTAGTATAGTGAACTCCGGGACGGCTTCCTACGAGCAGTACTTC | - | - | TRBJ2-7 | TRBV19
CASNLGGAGNTIYF | TGTGCCAGCAATCTAGGAGGGGCTGGAAACACCATATATTTT | - | - | TRBJ1-3 | TRBV2
CASSLEAGGQYEQFF | TGCGCCAGCAGCTTGGAAGCGGGAGGGCAATATGAGCAGTTCTTC | TRBD2 | - | TRBJ2-1 | TRBV5-1
CASSLGPGLTGYEQYF | TGTGCCAGCAGCTTAGGGCCAGGGTTGACTGGCTACGAGCAGTACTTC | - | - | TRBJ2-7 | TRBV7-6
CAISDRENTEAFF | TGTGCCATCAGTGACCGCGAGAACACTGAAGCTTTCTTT | - | - | TRBJ1-1 | TRBV10-3
CASSLGWGPSTFQYF | TGTGCCAGCAGCTTGGGGTGGGGACCATCGACTTTTCAGTATTTT | - | - | TRBJ2-3 | TRBV7-2
CASSQIPEKGSPGYTF | TGCGCCAGCAGCCAAATTCCGGAAAAGGGGAGTCCGGGCTACACCTTC | - | - | TRBJ1-2 | TRBV4-3
CASSRVGGDTGELFF | TGTGCCAGCAGCCGTGTCGGGGGGGACACCGGGGAGCTGTTTTTT | TRBD2 | - | TRBJ2-2 | TRBV7-9
CASRGLAGDEQYF | TGTGCCAGCAGGGGACTAGCGGGAGACGAGCAGTACTTC | TRBD2 | - | TRBJ2-7 | TRBV27
CASSLGGPQGQMNTEAFF | TGTGCCAGCAGCTTAGGAGGCCCTCAGGGCCAAATGAACACTGAAGCTTTCTTT | - | - | TRBJ1-1 | TRBV7-9
CASSYYPLGKNIQYF | TGTGCCAGCAGCTATTACCCTTTAGGCAAAAACATTCAGTACTTC | - | once | TRBJ2-4 | TRBV7-9
CASSKQGLETQYF | TGTGCCAGCAGCAAACAGGGTTTGGAGACCCAGTACTTC | - | - | TRBJ2-5 | TRBV7-8
CASSIQDILGTEAFF | TGTGCCAGTAGTATCCAGGACATCCTAGGGACTGAAGCTTTCTTT | - | - | TRBJ1-1 | TRBV19
CASSLGGNYEQYF | TGTGCCAGCAGCTTGGGTGGGAACTACGAGCAGTACTTC | - | - | TRBJ2-7 | TRBV7-2
CASSPRAGLYGYTF | TGTGCCAGCAGCCCTAGGGCAGGGCTCTATGGCTACACCTTC | - | - | TRBJ1-2 | TRBV28
CASSNGTGVYGYTF | TGTGCCAGCAGCAACGGGACAGGGGTCTATGGCTACACCTTC | TRBD1 | once | TRBJ1-2 | TRBV11-1
CASSYSTGREQYF | TGTGCCAGCAGCTATTCGACAGGGCGAGAGCAGTACTTC | TRBD1 | - | TRBJ2-7 | TRBV7-8
CASSYPTDRTEAFF | TGTGCCAGCAGTTACCCTACGGACAGAACTGAAGCTTTCTTT | - | medium-sized | TRBJ1-1 | TRBV6-5
CASSLQGPNTGELFF | TGTGCCAGCAGTTTACAGGGACCGAACACCGGGGAGCTGTTTTTT | - | - | TRBJ2-2 | TRBV27
CASAPRTRDREQFF | TGTGCCAGTGCCCCCAGGACCCGGGACAGGGAGCAGTTCTTC | TRBD1 | few | TRBJ2-1 | TRBV19
CASRGPGLAAYEQYF | TGTGCCAGCAGAGGACCGGGACTAGCCGCATACGAGCAGTACTTC | TRBD2 | - | TRBJ2-7 | TRBV7-9